The rows below give T cell receptor beta chains drawn from one sample of a study of beta chain features in type 1 diabetes. TCRdb's table, derived via immunoSEQ multiplex PCR, lists solely in-frame clones and lacks some. This sample has around 300,000 clones; approximately 11% occur once, and the top ten carry roughly 0.016%. Sequencing was done on a sample of naive CD4+ T cells from blood. Receptor source: a woman in her twenties or thirties in good health. Both conserved end residues are part of each CDR3. A D gene is named only where the DNA matches it firmly. The size entry is marked missing in some rows and otherwise reads once, few, many or a size class.

size: .
V: TRBV30
J: TRBJ2-3
D: TRBD2
DNA: TGTGCCTGGAGTAGGTGGAGCGGGATTAGCACAGATACGCAGTATTTT
CDR3: CAWSRWSGISTDTQYF

size: .
V: TRBV18
J: TRBJ2-7
D: .
DNA: TGTGCCAGCTCACTTTCCAGGGAAGAAAACGAGCAGTACTTC
CDR3: CASSLSREENEQYF

size: .
V: TRBV30
J: TRBJ2-7
D: .
DNA: TGTGCCTGGACTCTGGACGGGGGCTCCTACGAGCAGTACTTC
CDR3: CAWTLDGGSYEQYF

size: .
V: TRBV29-1
J: TRBJ1-5
D: TRBD1
DNA: TGCAGCGTTCAAGTGACAGGGGGCATTGAGCCCCAGCATTTT
CDR3: CSVQVTGGIEPQHF

size: .
V: TRBV7-2
J: TRBJ2-7
D: .
DNA: TGTGCCAGCAGCTTAGTGTCTTACGAGCAGTACTTC
CDR3: CASSLVSYEQYF

size: .
V: TRBV29-1
J: TRBJ2-4
D: .
DNA: TGCAGCGTAGGACTAGCCAAAAACATTCAGTACTTC
CDR3: CSVGLAKNIQYF

size: few
V: TRBV5-6
J: TRBJ2-1
D: .
DNA: TGTGCCAGCAGCTTGGTCGCTGGAGGTGAGCAGTTCTTC
CDR3: CASSLVAGGEQFF

size: .
V: TRBV28
J: TRBJ1-1
D: .
DNA: TGTGCCAGCAGTTTGCCTTTCGGACTCATGAACACTGAAGCTTTCTTT
CDR3: CASSLPFGLMNTEAFF

size: .
V: TRBV19
J: TRBJ1-2
D: TRBD1
DNA: TGTGCCAGTAGTATGGACAGGGGGAACTATGGCTACACCTTC
CDR3: CASSMDRGNYGYTF

size: .
V: TRBV18
J: TRBJ2-3
D: TRBD2
DNA: TGTGCCAGCTCACCAGGACTAGCCCGTGATACGCAGTATTTT
CDR3: CASSPGLARDTQYF

size: few
V: TRBV10-3
J: TRBJ2-7
D: TRBD2
DNA: TGTGCCATCAGTGAGCCGGCGGGGGGATCCTACGAGCAGTACTTC
CDR3: CAISEPAGGSYEQYF

size: .
V: TRBV9
J: TRBJ2-2
D: .
DNA: TGTGCCAGCAGCGTAGGGAGCGGGAACACCGGGGAGCTGTTTTTT
CDR3: CASSVGSGNTGELFF

size: .
V: TRBV9
J: TRBJ2-1
D: TRBD2
DNA: TGTGCCAGCAGCCCACACGCGGGAGGGGTCGATGAGCAGTTCTTC
CDR3: CASSPHAGGVDEQFF

size: few
V: TRBV4-2
J: TRBJ2-2
D: .
DNA: TGTGCCAGCAGCCAAGAACTAAGGAACACCGGGGAGCTGTTTTTT
CDR3: CASSQELRNTGELFF

size: .
V: TRBV5-4
J: TRBJ2-2
D: TRBD2
DNA: TGTGCCAGCAGCGGCCCCCCCCGGACTAGCGAGAACACCGGGGAGCTGTTTTTT
CDR3: CASSGPPRTSENTGELFF

size: .
V: TRBV7-3
J: TRBJ1-2
D: .
DNA: TGTGCCAGCAGCTCTTCCGGGGGCGGGAGTGGCTACACCTTC
CDR3: CASSSSGGGSGYTF

size: .
V: TRBV7-9
J: TRBJ2-3
D: .
DNA: TGTGCCAGCAGCACCAGCGGGCCGGGAGATACGCAGTATTTT
CDR3: CASSTSGPGDTQYF

size: .
V: TRBV9
J: TRBJ2-2
D: .
DNA: TGTGCCAGCAGCGTTGAGAAGTCCCGCACCGGGGAGCTGTTTTTT
CDR3: CASSVEKSRTGELFF

size: .
V: TRBV27
J: TRBJ2-7
D: TRBD2
DNA: TGTGCCAGCAGTTTTTTAGCGGGGGCCTACGAGCAGTACTTC
CDR3: CASSFLAGAYEQYF

size: few
V: TRBV20-1
J: TRBJ2-7
D: .
DNA: TGCAGTGCCCGAGCTACCGAGCAGTACTTC
CDR3: CSARATEQYF

size: .
V: TRBV11-3
J: TRBJ2-3
D: TRBD1
DNA: TGTGCCAGCAGCCCCCAGGGGGAATTAGATACGCAGTATTTT
CDR3: CASSPQGELDTQYF

size: few
V: TRBV27
J: TRBJ1-1
D: .
DNA: TGTGCCAGCAGTTATGAACAGGCGAACACTGAAGCTTTCTTT
CDR3: CASSYEQANTEAFF

size: few
V: TRBV5-1
J: TRBJ1-1
D: TRBD1
DNA: TGCGCCAGCAGCTCAGGACAGGGGACTGAAGCTTTCTTT
CDR3: CASSSGQGTEAFF